These 23 T cell receptor beta chains came from one sample sequenced in a study of T cells in Graves' hyperthyroidism and ophthalmopathy. RNA transcripts were the template for amplifying TCR beta CDR3 regions. First-round RT-PCR with HTBI primers amplified the TCR CDR3 region. TCRdb ran MiXCR on the multiplex PCR reads and lists one entry per CDR3 protein. The sample holds approximately 400,000 distinct CDR3 sequences; about 18% are singletons and the top ten take around two fifths. Material for sequencing was blood. The receptors come from a man between 18 and 35 years old with Graves' ophthalmopathy.

The V and J genes are TRBV12-3 or TRBV12-4 and TRBJ1-1; D perhaps matches TRBD1 (6 bases). CDR3 length: 14 amino acids. The V and J ends lost 5 bases and 6 bases respectively, with 16 bases between them. CDR3 DNA: TGTGCCAGCAGTGAGGCAGGGGAGGTGGCTGAAGCTTTCTTT. The encoded protein is CASSEAGEVAEAFF.

The rearrangement links TRBV6-2 or TRBV6-3 to TRBJ2-7; TRBD2 agrees at 12 bases. Germline V gene sequence: CDR1 MNHEY, CDR2 SVGEGT. The CDR3 consists of 16 residues. Trimming removed 1 base from V and 4 bases from J; junction bases left unmatched: 5. CDR3 sequence reads: CASSYLTSGGAYEQYF. The DNA of the CDR3 is TGTGCCAGCAGTTACTTGACTAGCGGGGGAGCTTACGAGCAGTACTTC.

The chain couples TRBV7-9 to TRBJ2-7; D remains ambiguous. The CDR3 spans 15 residues. Trimming removed 1 base at V and 1 base at J, with 11 bases between. Germline CDR1 and CDR2: SEHNR and FQNEAQ (reference sequence). CDR3 loop: CASSLGGGTSYEQYF. The CDR3 region has the DNA TGTGCCAGCAGCTTAGGGGGTGGCACGTCCTACGAGCAGTACTTC.

This clonotype was recorded at least ten times. The rearrangement joins TRBV15 to TRBJ2-3; D is possibly TRBD2 (6 bases). Trimming pared 4 bases from V and 2 bases from J, leaving 16 bases between. This CDR3 region has 16 residues. Germline CDR1 and CDR2: LNHNV and YYDKDF (reference sequence). The CDR3 reads CATSIRRDSLTDTQYF. CDR3 nucleotide sequence: TGTGCCACCAGCATCCGCCGGGACTCCCTCACAGATACGCAGTATTTT. Using reference TRBV15 and TRBJ2-3 for the parts outside the CDR3, the full variable domain is DAMVIQNPRYQVTQFGKPVTLSCSQTLNHNVMYWYQQKSSQAPKLLFHYYDKDFNNEADTPDNFQSRRPNTSFCFLDIRSPGLGDTAMYLCATSIRRDSLTDTQYFGPGTRLTVL.

The chain uses TRBV7-3 and TRBJ1-2; no clear D. CDR1 and CDR2 (germline): SGHTA, FQGTGA. V lost 2 bases, J lost 4 bases, and 14 bases lay in between. The CDR3 has 15 amino acids. The CDR3 loop reads CASSLGPGEAYGYTF. CDR3 nucleotide sequence: TGTGCCAGCAGCTTAGGTCCCGGTGAGGCCTATGGCTACACCTTC.

At least ten counts were recorded for this clonotype. This chain connects TRBV2 to TRBJ1-1; perhaps TRBD1 as D (5 bases). Germline loops: CDR1 SNHLY, CDR2 FYNNEI. V lost 6 bases and J lost 3, with 14 bases in between. CDR3 length: 14 amino acids. The CDR3 sequence: CASRAGGFDTEAFF. The CDR3 nucleotides read TGTGCCAGCAGGGCCGGGGGGTTCGACACTGAAGCTTTCTTT.

The chain couples TRBV15 to TRBJ2-5; tentative D call: TRBD2 (7 bases). The DNA end lines up better with TRBJ2-1; the J call may be wrong. Looked up from germline, CDR1 is LNHNV and CDR2 is YYDKDF (reference sequence). CDR3 length: 14 amino acids. The DNA of the CDR3 is TGTGCCACCAGCAAAGAGGGGGGGCAAGAGACCCAGTTCTTC. This gives the protein CATSKEGGQETQFF.

This clonotype was found many times. CDR3 region: CASTLWTALGHEQYF. DNA for the CDR3: TGTGCCAGCACCCTATGGACAGCACTAGGCCACGAGCAGTACTTC. This sequence joins TRBV28 and TRBJ2-7; possibly TRBD1 for D (6 bases). Deletions cut 7 bases from V and 5 bases from J, with 21 bases between. CDR3 size: 15 residues. Germline assignment: CDR1 MDHEN and CDR2 SYDVKM.

The rearrangement joins TRBV18 to TRBJ1-2; D gene unclear. Germline CDR1 KGHSH, CDR2 LQKENI. The V end was cut by 5 bases, the J end by 5 bases, with 9 bases between. The CDR3 loop spans 12 amino acids. CDR3 in amino acids: CASSSDQYGYTF. CDR3 bases: TGTGCCAGCTCATCAGATCAGTATGGCTACACCTTC.

A note on this clonotype: A much more abundant neighbour one base away suggests this may be a read error. This chain connects TRBV15 to TRBJ2-7; D is possibly TRBD2 (5 bases). V was clipped by 0 bases and J by 4 bases, with 7 bases between them. CDR1 and CDR2 from the germline V gene are LNHNV and YYDKDF (reference sequence). The CDR3 contains 13 residues. CDR3 bases: TGTGCCACCAGCAGAGATCCGGGGTACGAGCAGTACTTC. Protein product: CATSRDPGYEQYF.

The chain links TRBV11-3 to TRBJ2-7; unclear D gene. Trimming took 4 bases from V and 6 from J, leaving 13 bases between them. The CDR3 has 13 amino acids. Germline V gives CDR1 SGHNT, CDR2 YENEEA. As DNA, the CDR3 is TGTGCCAGCAGCTGGTCCCGGGTAAGCGAGCAGTACTTC. Translated, it gives CASSWSRVSEQYF.

This clonotype was recorded at least ten times. The gene calls are TRBV20-1 and TRBJ2-7, with D perhaps being TRBD1 or TRBD2 (5 bases each). V gave up 4 bases and J gave up 7 bases, with 17 bases separating them. The CDR3 sequence is 13 residues long. Germline V CDR1 and CDR2: DFQATT, SNEGSKA (reference sequence). CDR3 amino acids: CSATLGPMPEQYF. In DNA form, the CDR3 reads TGCAGTGCTACCCTGGGACCCATGCCAGAGCAGTACTTC.

This clonotype was observed a handful of times. The chain links TRBV4-1 to TRBJ1-5; no reliable D call. This CDR3 is built from 16 residues. V was trimmed by 3 bases and J by 4 bases, leaving 16 bases between them. Germline CDR1 reads MGHRA; CDR2 reads YSYEKL. The CDR3 loop reads CASSHPLSGKNQPQHF. DNA for the CDR3: TGCGCCAGCAGCCACCCCCTTTCGGGAAAAAATCAGCCCCAGCATTTT.

This clonotype has just a few counts. CDR3 DNA: TGTGCCAGCAGCGTAGGTAGCGGGGGGGCCCGGGAGCTGTTTTTT. Translation: CASSVGSGGARELFF. The rearrangement joins TRBV9 to TRBJ2-2; 11 nucleotides align to TRBD2. The CDR3 extends over 15 amino acids. Germline V lookup: CDR1 SGDLS, CDR2 YYNGEE. V dropped 0 bases and J dropped 9; count of bases not matched to a gene: 4. The full variable domain, in which reference TRBV9 and TRBJ2-2 provide the parts outside the CDR3, is DSGVTQTPKHLITATGQRVTLRCSPRSGDLSVYWYQQSLDQGLQFLIQYYNGEERAKGNILERFSAQQFPDLHSELNLSSLELGDSALYFCASSVGSGGARELFFGEGSRLTVL.

At least ten counts were recorded for this clonotype. The chain carries TRBV4-1 and TRBJ1-5, with D hard to call. Deletions cut 1 base from V and 3 bases from J, with 7 bases between. The CDR3 runs to 14 residues. In germline, CDR1 is MGHRA, CDR2 YSYEKL. The DNA of the CDR3 is TGCGCCAGCAGCCAAGGTGTGGTCAATCAGCCCCAGCATTTT. This codes for CASSQGVVNQPQHF.

In this sample, this clonotype turned up a few times. The CDR3 loop reads CASSQDLLAGIGDTQYF. The CDR3 nucleotides read TGCGCCAGCAGCCAAGATCTTCTAGCGGGGATCGGAGATACGCAGTATTTT. The chain uses TRBV4-1 and TRBJ2-3, with 9 bases matching TRBD2. Germline CDR1 MGHRA, CDR2 YSYEKL. The CDR3 is made up of 17 amino acids. The trim removed 0 bases at V and 5 bases at J, leaving 9 bases unmatched.

J is TRBJ1-1 and V is TRBV7-2; the D gene is possibly TRBD1 (5 bases). Germline CDR1 reads SGHTA; CDR2 reads FQGNSA. V gave up 0 bases and J gave up 0 bases, with 11 bases separating them. This CDR3 contains 16 residues. CDR3 nucleotides: TGTGCCAGCAGCTTAGCGGCCGACAGCATGAACACTGAAGCTTTCTTT. It translates to CASSLAADSMNTEAFF.

The chain recombines TRBV6-5 with TRBJ2-3; 8 bases align to TRBD1. V shed 0 bases and J 3 bases; nucleotides not matched to a gene: 8. The CDR3 consists of 17 residues. Germline assignment: CDR1 MNHEY and CDR2 SVGAGI. The CDR3 loop reads CASSYSGRGRGTDTQYF. As DNA, the CDR3 is TGTGCCAGCAGTTACTCGGGCAGGGGGCGCGGGACAGATACGCAGTATTTT.

This clonotype has at least ten counts. The J gene is TRBJ2-1, the V gene TRBV12-3 or TRBV12-4; D is ambiguous. Trimming cost V 2 bases and J 5 bases, with 7 bases left between them. This CDR3 is built from 13 residues. The CDR3 coding sequence is TGTGCCAGCAGTTTAAACGCCGACAATGAGCAGTTCTTC. Protein product: CASSLNADNEQFF.

The chain joins TRBV6-4 to TRBJ2-5; D remains ambiguous. The germline V gene has CDR1 MRHNA and CDR2 SNTAGT. The CDR3 length is 13 residues. V gave up 3 bases and J gave up 5 bases, with 10 bases separating them. The DNA of the CDR3 is TGTGCCAGCAGTGAGTGGATCGGGGAGACCCAGTACTTC. Its translation: CASSEWIGETQYF.

There are many counts of this clonotype. This chain joins TRBV7-9 and TRBJ1-1; D is uncertain. This CDR3 is built from 14 residues. CDR1 SEHNR and CDR2 FQNEAQ come from the germline V gene (reference sequence). V was shortened by 5 bases and J by 4 bases, with 14 bases between the two germline ends. The CDR3 is CASSPGDRGTEAFF. The DNA of the CDR3 is TGTGCCAGCAGCCCCGGCGACCGAGGCACTGAAGCTTTCTTT.

A few counts support this clonotype. The gene calls are TRBV10-3 and TRBJ2-1; 9 nucleotides agree with TRBD2. Germline CDR1 ENHRY, CDR2 SYGVKD. J lost 4 bases, V lost 6 bases, and 7 bases had no gene match. This CDR3 has 15 amino acids. The CDR3 is CAIREAGGPYNEQFF. CDR3 coding DNA: TGTGCCATCAGGGAAGCGGGGGGACCTTACAATGAGCAGTTCTTC.

This clonotype showed up many times. The chain recombines TRBV10-3 with TRBJ2-1, with TRBD2 matching over 8 bases. The length of the CDR3 is 17 residues. The germline V gene has CDR1 ENHRY and CDR2 SYGVKD. Unmatched junction bases numbered 7, after V lost 3 bases and J lost 0 bases. CDR3 protein: CAISDGSGVSSYNEQFF. The CDR3 DNA is TGTGCCATCAGTGATGGTAGCGGGGTTAGCTCCTACAATGAGCAGTTCTTC.